This T cell receptor beta chain was identified during a study of cytomegalovirus exposure and HLA in healthy donors. Trimming at V came to 3 bases and at J to 2 bases, leaving 11 bases not matched to a gene. This CDR3 region has 17 residues. Germline assignment: CDR1 SGHRS and CDR2 YFSETQ. Study observations and caveats: Subsequent analysis revealed that first-cohort TCR clusters tended to co-occur in the 120 or so validation repertoires. In vitro work confirmed that a few CMV-associated chains recognize CMV antigens. The study flagged roughly 150 TCR beta chains as cytomegalovirus-associated.

Note on this clone: The target antigen is unknown.

Clones were sequenced by immunoSEQ multiplex PCR, and TCRdb holds only the in-frame ones, with some missing. The sample consists of approximately 210,000 clones, about 86% of them appearing once. The sample comprised PBMCs. This rearrangement joins TRBV5-1 to TRBJ2-5, with 9 positions matching TRBD2. This clonotype was sampled from a woman between 18 and 29 years old in good health and CMV-seronegative. CDR3 nucleotide sequence: TGCGCCAGCAGCTGGGCTAGCGGGAACCCTTCTCAAGAGACCCAGTACTTC. This gives the protein CASSWASGNPSQETQYF.